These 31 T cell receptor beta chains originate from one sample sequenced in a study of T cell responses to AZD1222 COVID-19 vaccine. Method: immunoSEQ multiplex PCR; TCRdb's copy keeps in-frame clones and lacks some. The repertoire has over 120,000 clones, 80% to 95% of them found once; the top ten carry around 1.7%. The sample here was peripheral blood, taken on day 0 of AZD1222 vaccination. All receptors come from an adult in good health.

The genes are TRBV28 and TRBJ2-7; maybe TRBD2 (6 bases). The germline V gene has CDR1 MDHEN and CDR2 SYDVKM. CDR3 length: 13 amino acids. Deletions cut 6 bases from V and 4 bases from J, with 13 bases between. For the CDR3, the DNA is TGTGCCAGCAGGCTAAGGGACTTATACGAGCAGTACTTC. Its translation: CASRLRDLYEQYF.

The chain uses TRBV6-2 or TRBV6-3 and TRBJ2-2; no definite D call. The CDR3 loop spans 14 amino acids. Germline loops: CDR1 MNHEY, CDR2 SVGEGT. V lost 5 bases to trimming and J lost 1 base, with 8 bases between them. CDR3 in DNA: TGTGCCAGCAGTCCCCGACAGAACACCGGGGAGCTGTTTTTT. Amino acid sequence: CASSPRQNTGELFF.

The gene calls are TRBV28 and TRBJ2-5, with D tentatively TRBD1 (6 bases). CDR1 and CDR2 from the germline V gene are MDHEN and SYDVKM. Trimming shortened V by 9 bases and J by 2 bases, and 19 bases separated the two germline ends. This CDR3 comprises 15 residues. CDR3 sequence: CASSRETGYQETQYF. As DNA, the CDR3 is TGTGCCAGTTCTCGTGAAACAGGGTATCAAGAGACCCAGTACTTC.

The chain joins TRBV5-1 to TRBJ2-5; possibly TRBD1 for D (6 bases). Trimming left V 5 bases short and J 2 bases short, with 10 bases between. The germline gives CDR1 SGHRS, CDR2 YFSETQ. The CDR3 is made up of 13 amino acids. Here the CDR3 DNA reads TGCGCCAGCAGACGGACAGCTCAAGAGACCCAGTACTTC. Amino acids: CASRRTAQETQYF.

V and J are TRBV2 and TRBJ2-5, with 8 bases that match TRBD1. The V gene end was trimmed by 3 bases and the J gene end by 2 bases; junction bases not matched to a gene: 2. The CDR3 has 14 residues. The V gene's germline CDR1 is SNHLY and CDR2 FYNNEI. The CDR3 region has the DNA TGTGCCAGCAGTGAGCGGACAGGGCAAGAGACCCAGTACTTC. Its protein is CASSERTGQETQYF.

This CDR3 reads CASSEERMNTEAFF. For the CDR3, the DNA is TGCGCCAGCAGTGAGGAAAGAATGAACACTGAAGCTTTCTTT. J is TRBJ1-1 and V is TRBV10-1, with no clear D. Trimming removed 2 bases at V and 0 bases at J, with 7 bases between. CDR3 length: 14 amino acids. Germline V gene data show CDR1 as WNHNN and CDR2 as SYGVQD (reference sequence).

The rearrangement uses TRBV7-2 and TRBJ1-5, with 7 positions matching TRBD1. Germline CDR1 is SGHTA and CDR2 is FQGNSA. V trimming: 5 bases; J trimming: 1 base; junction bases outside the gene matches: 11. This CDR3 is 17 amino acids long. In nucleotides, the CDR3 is TGTGCCAGCAGCCCAGCCCCAACAGGGGAGAGCAATCAGCCCCAGCATTTT. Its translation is CASSPAPTGESNQPQHF.

The CDR3 sequence is CASSPPGGGAYEQYF. CDR3 nucleotide sequence: TGTGCCAGCTCACCCCCGGGGGGGGGCGCCTACGAGCAGTACTTC. The chain has TRBV18 and TRBJ2-7; 8 bases map to TRBD2. V gave up 3 bases and J gave up 2 bases; unmatched junction bases: 6. The length of the CDR3 is 15 residues. Germline-derived CDR1 and CDR2 are KGHSH and LQKENI. The full variable domain, completed using reference TRBV18 and TRBJ2-7, is NAGVMQNPRHLVRRRGQEARLRCSPMKGHSHVYWYRQLPEEGLKFMVYLQKENIIDESGMPKERFSAEFPKEGPSILRIQQVVRGDSAAYFCASSPPGGGAYEQYFGPGTRLTVT.

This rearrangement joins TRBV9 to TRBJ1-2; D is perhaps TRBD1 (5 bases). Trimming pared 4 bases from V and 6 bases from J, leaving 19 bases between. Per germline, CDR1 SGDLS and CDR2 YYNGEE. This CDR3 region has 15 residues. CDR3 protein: CASSPTPAGPNGYTF. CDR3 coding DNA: TGTGCCAGCAGCCCCACCCCGGCAGGGCCCAATGGCTACACCTTC. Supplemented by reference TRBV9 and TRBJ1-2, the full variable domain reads DSGVTQTPKHLITATGQRVTLRCSPRSGDLSVYWYQQSLDQGLQFLIQYYNGEERAKGNILERFSAQQFPDLHSELNLSSLELGDSALYFCASSPTPAGPNGYTFGSGTRLTVV.

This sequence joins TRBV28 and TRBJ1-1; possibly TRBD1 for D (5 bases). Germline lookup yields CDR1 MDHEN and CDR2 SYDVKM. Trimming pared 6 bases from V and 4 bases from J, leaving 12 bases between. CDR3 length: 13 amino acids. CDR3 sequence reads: CASRLREVTEAFF. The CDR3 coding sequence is TGTGCCAGCAGGCTCAGGGAGGTCACTGAAGCTTTCTTT.

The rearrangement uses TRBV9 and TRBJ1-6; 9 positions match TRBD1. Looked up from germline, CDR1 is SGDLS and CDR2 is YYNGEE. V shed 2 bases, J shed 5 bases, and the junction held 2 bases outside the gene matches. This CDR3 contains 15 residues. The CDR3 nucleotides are TGTGCCAGCAGCGTCACAGGGGGCCATAATTCACCCCTCCACTTT. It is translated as CASSVTGGHNSPLHF.

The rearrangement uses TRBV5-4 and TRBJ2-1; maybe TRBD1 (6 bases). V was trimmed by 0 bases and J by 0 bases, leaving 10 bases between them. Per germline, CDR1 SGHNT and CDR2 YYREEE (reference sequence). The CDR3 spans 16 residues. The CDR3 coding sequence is TGTGCCAGCAGCTTGGTAGCAGGGGCCTCCTACAATGAGCAGTTCTTC. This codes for CASSLVAGASYNEQFF. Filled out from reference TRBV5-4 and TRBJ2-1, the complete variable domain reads ETGVTQSPTHLIKTRGQQVTLRCSSQSGHNTVSWYQQALGQGPQFIFQYYREEENGRGNFPPRFSGLQFPNYSSELNVNALELDDSALYLCASSLVAGASYNEQFFGPGTRLTVL.

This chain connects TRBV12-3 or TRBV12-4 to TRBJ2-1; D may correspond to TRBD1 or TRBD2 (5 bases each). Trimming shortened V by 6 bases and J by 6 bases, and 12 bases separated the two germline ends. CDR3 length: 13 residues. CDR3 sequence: CASSRGVGNEQFF. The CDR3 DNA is TGTGCCAGCAGCAGAGGGGTGGGCAATGAGCAGTTCTTC.

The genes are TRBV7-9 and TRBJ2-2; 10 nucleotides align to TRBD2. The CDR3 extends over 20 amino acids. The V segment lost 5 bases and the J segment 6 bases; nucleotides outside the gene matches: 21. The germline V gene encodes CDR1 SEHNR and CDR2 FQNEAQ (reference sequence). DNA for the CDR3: TGTGCCAGCAGCACCCAGTTACCCCGGGCACTAGCGGGAAGCGCCGGGGAGCTGTTTTTT. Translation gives CASSTQLPRALAGSAGELFF.

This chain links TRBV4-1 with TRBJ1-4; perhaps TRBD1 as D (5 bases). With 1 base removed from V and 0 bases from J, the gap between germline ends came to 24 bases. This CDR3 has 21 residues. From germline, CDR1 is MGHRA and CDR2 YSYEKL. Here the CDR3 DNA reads TGCGCCAGCAGCCAAGGCGCCTCTTGGGGACCGTCGATACCAACTAATGAAAAACTGTTTTTT. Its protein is CASSQGASWGPSIPTNEKLFF.

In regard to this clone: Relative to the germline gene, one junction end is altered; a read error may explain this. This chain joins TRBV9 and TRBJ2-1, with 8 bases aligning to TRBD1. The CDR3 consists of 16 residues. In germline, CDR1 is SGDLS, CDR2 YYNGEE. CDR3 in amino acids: CASTVDPQGENNEQFF. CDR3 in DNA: TGTGCCAGCACCGTAGACCCACAGGGGGAGAACAATGAGCAGTTCTTC.

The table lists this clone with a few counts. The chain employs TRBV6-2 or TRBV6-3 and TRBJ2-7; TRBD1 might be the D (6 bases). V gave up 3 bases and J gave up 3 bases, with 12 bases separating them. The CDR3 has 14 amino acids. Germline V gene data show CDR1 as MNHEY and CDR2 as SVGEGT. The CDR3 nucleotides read TGTGCCAGCAGTTATCAGGGGAAGAACTACGAGCAGTACTTC. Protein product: CASSYQGKNYEQYF.

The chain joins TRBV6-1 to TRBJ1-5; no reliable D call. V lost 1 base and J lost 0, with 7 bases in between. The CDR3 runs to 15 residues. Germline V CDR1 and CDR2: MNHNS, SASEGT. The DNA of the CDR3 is TGTGCCAGCAGTGAAGGACGATATAGCAATCAGCCCCAGCATTTT. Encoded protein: CASSEGRYSNQPQHF.

CDR3 amino acids: CASSLVYREVEQYF. Written as DNA, the CDR3 is TGTGCCAGCAGCTTGGTTTACAGGGAGGTCGAGCAGTACTTC. The chain employs TRBV5-6 and TRBJ2-7; D possibly matches TRBD1 or TRBD2 (6 bases each). The CDR3 is 14 residues long. Trimming took 0 bases from V and 6 from J, leaving 13 bases between them. Germline CDR1 and CDR2: SGHDT and YYEEEE.

The CDR3 DNA reads as TGTGCCAGCTCACCACTCGGGCCCCATTCGGATACGCAGTATTTT. This translates into CASSPLGPHSDTQYF. J is TRBJ2-3 and V is TRBV18; unclear D gene. The CDR3 spans 15 residues. The germline V and J ends were trimmed by 1 base and 6 bases, with 14 bases remaining between them. Germline V lookup: CDR1 KGHSH, CDR2 LQKENI.

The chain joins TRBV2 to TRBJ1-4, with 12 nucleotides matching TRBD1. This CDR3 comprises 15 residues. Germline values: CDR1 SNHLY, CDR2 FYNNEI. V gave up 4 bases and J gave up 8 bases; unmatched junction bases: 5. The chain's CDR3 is CASSARDRGREKLFF. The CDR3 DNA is TGTGCCAGCAGTGCAAGGGACAGGGGGCGGGAAAAACTGTTTTTT.

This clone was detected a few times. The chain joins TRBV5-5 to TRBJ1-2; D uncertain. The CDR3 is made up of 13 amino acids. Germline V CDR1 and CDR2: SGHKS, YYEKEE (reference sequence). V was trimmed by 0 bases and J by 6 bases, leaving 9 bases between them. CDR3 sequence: CASSLDWSDGYTF. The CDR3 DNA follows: TGTGCCAGCAGCTTGGATTGGTCGGATGGCTACACCTTC.

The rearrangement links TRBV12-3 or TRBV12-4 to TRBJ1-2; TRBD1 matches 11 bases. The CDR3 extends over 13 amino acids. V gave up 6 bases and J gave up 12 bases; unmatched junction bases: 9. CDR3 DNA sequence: TGTGCCAGCAGCCCCGGACAGGGGGCGGAGAACACCTTC. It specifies CASSPGQGAENTF.

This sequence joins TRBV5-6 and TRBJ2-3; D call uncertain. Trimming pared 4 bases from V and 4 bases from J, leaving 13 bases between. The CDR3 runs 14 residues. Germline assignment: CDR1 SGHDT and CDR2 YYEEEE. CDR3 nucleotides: TGTGCCAGCAGCCCCGTTGGAGCACCAGATACGCAGTATTTT. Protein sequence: CASSPVGAPDTQYF.

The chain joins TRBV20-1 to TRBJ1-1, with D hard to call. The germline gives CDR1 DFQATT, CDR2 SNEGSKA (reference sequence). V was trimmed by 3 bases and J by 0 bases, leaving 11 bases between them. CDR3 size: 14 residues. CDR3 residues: CSASKGTVNTEAFF. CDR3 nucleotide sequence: TGCAGTGCTAGTAAGGGAACAGTGAACACTGAAGCTTTCTTT.

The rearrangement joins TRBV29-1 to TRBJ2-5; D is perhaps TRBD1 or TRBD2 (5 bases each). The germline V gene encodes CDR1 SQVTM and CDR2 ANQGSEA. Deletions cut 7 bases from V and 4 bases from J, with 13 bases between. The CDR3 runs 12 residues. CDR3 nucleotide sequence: TGCAGCGGCAGCGAGGGGCGAGAGACCCAGTACTTC. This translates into CSGSEGRETQYF.

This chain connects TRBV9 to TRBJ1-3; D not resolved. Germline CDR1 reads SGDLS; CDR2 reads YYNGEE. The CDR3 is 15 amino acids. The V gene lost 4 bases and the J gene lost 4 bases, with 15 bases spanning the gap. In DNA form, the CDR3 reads TGTGCCAGCAGCTCCATTTCGGGCAGGGGAAACACCATATATTTT. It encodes CASSSISGRGNTIYF.

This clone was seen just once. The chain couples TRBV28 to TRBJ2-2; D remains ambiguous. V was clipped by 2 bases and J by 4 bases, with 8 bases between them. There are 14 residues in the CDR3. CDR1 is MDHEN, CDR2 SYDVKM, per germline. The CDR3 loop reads CASSLISITGELFF. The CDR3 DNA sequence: TGTGCCAGCAGTTTAATAAGCATCACCGGGGAGCTGTTTTTT.

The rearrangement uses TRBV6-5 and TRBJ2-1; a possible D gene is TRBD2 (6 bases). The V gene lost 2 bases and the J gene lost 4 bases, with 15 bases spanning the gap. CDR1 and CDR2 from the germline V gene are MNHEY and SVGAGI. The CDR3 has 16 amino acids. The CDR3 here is CASSYTSGARYNEQFF. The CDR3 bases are TGTGCCAGCAGTTACACCTCGGGAGCGCGGTACAATGAGCAGTTCTTC.

CDR3 in amino acids: CVRSSPGGNEKLFF. In DNA, the CDR3 is TGTGTCAGAAGCTCGCCGGGGGGCAATGAAAAACTGTTTTTT. The V call is TRBV7-5, the J call TRBJ1-4. TRBV7-5 is marked as a pseudogene. The CDR3 has 14 amino acids.

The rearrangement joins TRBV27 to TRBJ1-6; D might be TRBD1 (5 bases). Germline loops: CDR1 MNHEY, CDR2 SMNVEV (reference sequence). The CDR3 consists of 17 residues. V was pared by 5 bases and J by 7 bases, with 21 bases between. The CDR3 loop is CASSPQGRTLYNSPLHF. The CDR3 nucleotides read TGTGCCAGCAGTCCCCAGGGACGCACTCTCTACAATTCACCCCTCCACTTT.